These 19 T cell receptor beta chains came from one sample sequenced in a study of T cell responses to AZD1222 COVID-19 vaccine. The method was immunoSEQ multiplex PCR; TCRdb's version includes in-frame clones alone and lacks a portion of them. The repertoire holds 65,000 to 85,000 clones, around 88% seen once, with 8% to 10% in the top ten. The input for sequencing was peripheral blood, taken 28 days after the second dose of the MenACWY control vaccine. The receptors originated from an adult who received the MenACWY meningococcal vaccine as a control.

V usage is TRBV2 and J usage is TRBJ1-2, with 9 bases aligning to TRBD1. Germline lookup yields CDR1 SNHLY and CDR2 FYNNEI. V gave up 6 bases and J gave up 7 bases; unmatched junction bases: 6. This CDR3 has 13 residues. CDR3 coding DNA: TGTGCCAGCAGGGGGGACAGGGTACCTGGCTACACCTTC. It yields the protein CASRGDRVPGYTF.

The chain combines TRBV7-8 with TRBJ2-1; D gene unclear. CDR3 length: 15 residues. Trimming shortened V by 6 bases and J by 6 bases, and 18 bases separated the two germline ends. Germline V lookup: CDR1 SGHVS, CDR2 FQNEAQ. In DNA form, the CDR3 reads TGTGCCAGCAGTCGTATGGGGTCCGCCCTCAATGAGCAGTTCTTC. It translates to CASSRMGSALNEQFF.

This rearrangement joins TRBV6-2 or TRBV6-3 to TRBJ2-5, with 10 positions matching TRBD2. V lost 6 bases and J lost 2; bases outside the gene matches: 12. CDR1 is MNHEY and CDR2 is SVGEGT in the germline V gene. The CDR3 is 17 amino acids. The CDR3 loop is CASSPRGTSASQETQYF. CDR3 sequence (DNA): TGTGCCAGCAGCCCTAGGGGGACTAGCGCATCGCAAGAGACCCAGTACTTC.

This rearrangement joins TRBV5-8 to TRBJ2-7; tentatively, D is TRBD1 or TRBD2 (6 bases each). In germline, CDR1 is SGHTS, CDR2 YDEGEE. The V and J ends lost 0 bases and 4 bases respectively, with 17 bases between them. This CDR3 contains 16 residues. The CDR3 spells CASSLVGGLLFYEQYF. As DNA, the CDR3 is TGTGCCAGCAGCTTGGTAGGGGGGCTTCTCTTTTACGAGCAGTACTTC.

This sequence joins TRBV7-9 and TRBJ1-1, with 7 positions matching TRBD1. From germline, CDR1 is SEHNR and CDR2 FQNEAQ (reference sequence). This CDR3 spans 14 amino acids. V was clipped by 3 bases and J by 4 bases; unmatched bases: 5. The DNA for the CDR3 is TGTGCCAGCAGCTTTACAGGGGAAGGCACTGAAGCTTTCTTT. It translates to CASSFTGEGTEAFF.

The J gene is TRBJ1-5, the V gene TRBV28, with 10 bases aligning to TRBD1. The germline V gene encodes CDR1 MDHEN and CDR2 SYDVKM. The CDR3 totals 16 residues. The V and J ends lost 5 bases and 3 bases, in that order; junction bases with no gene match: 7. Here the CDR3 reads CASSRRTGGVNQPQHF. Written as DNA, the CDR3 is TGTGCCAGCAGTCGTAGGACAGGGGGTGTCAATCAGCCCCAGCATTTT.

This chain uses TRBV5-4 with TRBJ1-2; the match to TRBD1 covers 9 bases. V was clipped by 3 bases and J by 5 bases; unmatched bases: 8. Germline V gene sequence: CDR1 SGHNT, CDR2 YYREEE (reference sequence). This CDR3 contains 15 residues. CDR3: CASSSPGTGKYGYTF. The CDR3 region has the DNA TGTGCCAGCAGCTCCCCCGGGACAGGGAAGTATGGCTACACCTTC. The variable domain in full, completed from reference TRBV5-4 and TRBJ1-2, reads ETGVTQSPTHLIKTRGQQVTLRCSSQSGHNTVSWYQQALGQGPQFIFQYYREEENGRGNFPPRFSGLQFPNYSSELNVNALELDDSALYLCASSSPGTGKYGYTFGSGTRLTVV.

The rearrangement links TRBV4-3 to TRBJ1-1; TRBD1 matches at 9 bases. Germline V gives CDR1 LGHNA, CDR2 YSLEER. The V gene end was trimmed by 3 bases and the J gene end by 5 bases; junction bases not matched to a gene: 10. This CDR3 has 16 amino acids. The CDR3: CASSQIQGAGWTEAFF. The CDR3 DNA reads as TGCGCCAGCAGCCAGATACAGGGGGCAGGTTGGACTGAAGCTTTCTTT.

This clone was seen only once. V usage is TRBV11-2 and J usage is TRBJ1-2; TRBD1 is a possible D gene (6 bases). The CDR3 is 16 amino acids. The V end was cut by 5 bases, the J end by 1 base, with 17 bases between. In germline, CDR1 is SGHAT, CDR2 FQNNGV. The CDR3: CASSPPATGLNYGYTF. The CDR3 nucleotides are TGTGCCAGCAGCCCACCTGCGACAGGACTTAACTATGGCTACACCTTC.

The J gene is TRBJ2-1, the V gene TRBV5-6; the D gene could be TRBD1 or TRBD2 (6 bases each). V lost 4 bases and J 7 bases, leaving 18 bases between the germline ends. There are 15 residues in the CDR3. Germline CDR1 reads SGHDT; CDR2 reads YYEEEE. CDR3 in DNA: TGTGCCAGCAGCCCGGGGGCGCTAAATGGTAATGAGCAGTTCTTC. Protein product: CASSPGALNGNEQFF.

The chain is built from TRBV7-9 and TRBJ2-1; D gene uncertain. Trimming cost V 3 bases and J 8 bases, with 5 bases left between them. The germline CDR1 and CDR2 sequences are SEHNR and FQNEAQ (reference sequence). The CDR3 consists of 11 residues. The CDR3 region has the DNA TGTGCCAGCAGCTTCTCCCATGAGCAGTTCTTC. Its translation: CASSFSHEQFF.

The chain joins TRBV30 to TRBJ1-5, with 12 bases identical to TRBD1. Unmatched junction bases numbered 5, after V lost 2 bases and J lost 6 bases. Germline loops: CDR1 GTSNPN, CDR2 SVGIG (reference sequence). The length of the CDR3 is 15 residues. The CDR3 protein is CAWSRDRGHGQPQHF. CDR3 nucleotide sequence: TGTGCCTGGAGTCGGGACAGGGGGCATGGTCAGCCCCAGCATTTT.

This rearrangement joins TRBV25-1 to TRBJ1-4; D unresolved. This CDR3 contains 14 residues. Trimming removed 2 bases from V and 8 bases from J, with 12 bases in between. Per the germline V gene, CDR1 is MGHDK and CDR2 is SYGVNS. The CDR3 DNA reads as TGTGCCAGCAGTGAAGGCAGGCAGCGGGAAAAACTGTTTTTT. Translated: CASSEGRQREKLFF.

The genes are TRBV4-2 and TRBJ2-3; 13 positions agree with TRBD2. V shed 3 bases, J shed 6 bases, and the junction held 9 bases outside the gene matches. The CDR3 consists of 17 residues. CDR1 LGHNA and CDR2 YNFKEQ come from the germline V gene. The DNA for the CDR3 is TGTGCCAGCAGCCACCTAGGACTAGCGGGGGAGGGGGATACGCAGTATTTT. Translating gives CASSHLGLAGEGDTQYF.

The chain joins TRBV13 to TRBJ1-5, with D perhaps matching TRBD1 (5 bases). CDR3 length: 14 residues. The germline V and J ends were trimmed by 2 bases and 2 bases, with 7 bases remaining between them. Looked up from germline, CDR1 is PRHDT and CDR2 is FYEKMQ (reference sequence). The CDR3 protein is CASSLSGGNQPQHF. The CDR3 bases are TGTGCCAGCAGCTTATCGGGGGGCAATCAGCCCCAGCATTTT.

CDR3 bases: TGTGCCAGCAGCTCCGCTACCTCATTTGGGTACGAGCAGTACTTC. It translates to CASSSATSFGYEQYF. This chain links TRBV7-2 with TRBJ2-7; D is unclear. Germline V gene data show CDR1 as SGHTA and CDR2 as FQGNSA. V was clipped by 4 bases and J by 4 bases, with 17 bases between them. The CDR3 spans 15 residues. Complete variable domain (other parts from reference TRBV7-2 and TRBJ2-7): GAGVSQSPSNKVTEKGKDVELRCDPISGHTALYWYRQSLGQGLEFLIYFQGNSAPDKSGLPSDRFSAERTGGSVSTLTIQRTQQEDSAVYLCASSSATSFGYEQYFGPGTRLTVT.

The rearrangement joins TRBV4-3 to TRBJ1-1; D not resolved. CDR1 and CDR2 (germline): LGHNA, YSLEER. Between the trimmed V and J ends, which lost 0 bases and 4 bases, there was a span of 15 bases. The CDR3 is 16 residues long. In nucleotides, the CDR3 is TGCGCCAGCAGCCAAGATACCCCGAAGACGTTCACTGAAGCTTTCTTT. As protein: CASSQDTPKTFTEAFF.

CDR3 in DNA: TGTGCCAGCAGTGCTTCTGGACTAGCGGGGGCCTACGAGCAGTACTTC. Its translation: CASSASGLAGAYEQYF. The chain recombines TRBV6-2 or TRBV6-3 with TRBJ2-7, with 13 positions matching TRBD2. With 5 bases clipped from V and 2 bases from J, the junction kept 6 bases outside the gene matches. The CDR3 has 16 amino acids. CDR1 is MNHEY and CDR2 is SVGEGT in the germline V gene.

The sample holds one count of this clone. The chain is built from TRBV4-3 and TRBJ1-2; TRBD1 aligns across 9 bases. The J segment lost 4 bases and the V segment lost 0 bases, leaving 9 bases of the junction unmatched. The CDR3 has 17 residues. Germline V gene lookup returns CDR1 LGHNA and CDR2 YSLEER. The CDR3 coding sequence is TGCGCCAGCAGCCAAGAGGGACAGGGAAGCGCAGCCTATGGCTACACCTTC. This translates into CASSQEGQGSAAYGYTF.